These T cell receptor beta chains were read from a single sample in a study of T cell changes during pregnancy in multiple sclerosis. Clones were sequenced by immunoSEQ multiplex PCR, and TCRdb holds only the in-frame ones, with some missing. The data show tens of thousands of clones, roughly nine tenths seen once. The source material was CD4+ T cells from peripheral blood mononuclear cells, sampled in the second trimester of pregnancy. These receptor sequences come from a female donor with multiple sclerosis, enrolled in a pregnancy study. Each CDR3 is given with its conserved first and last residue. D genes are given only for firm matches. Clone size is not always given. Where it is, it says once, few, many or a class for expanded clones.

D: TRBD1; V: TRBV6-5; size: NA; J: TRBJ1-4; DNA: TGTGCCAGCAGTTACGTCGTGACAGGGTCGCCTGAAAAACTGTTTTTT; CDR3: CASSYVVTGSPEKLFF
D: NA; V: TRBV4-2; size: NA; J: TRBJ2-1; DNA: TGTGCCAGCAGCCAAAGCGGGCCGGACAATGAGCAGTTCTTC; CDR3: CASSQSGPDNEQFF
D: TRBD2; V: TRBV5-6; size: NA; J: TRBJ2-5; DNA: TGTGCCAGCACATTCTCCGCCGGGACTAGCGGGAGGGTCATTAAGACCCAGTACTTC; CDR3: CASTFSAGTSGRVIKTQYF
D: TRBD2; V: TRBV9; size: NA; J: TRBJ2-3; DNA: TGTGCCAGCAGCGTAACTAGCGAGACTACCACAGATACGCAGTATTTT; CDR3: CASSVTSETTTDTQYF
D: NA; V: TRBV11-2; size: NA; J: TRBJ1-3; DNA: TGTGCCAGACGGGAGGAGGGAAACACCATATATTTT; CDR3: CARREEGNTIYF
D: TRBD1; V: TRBV7-9; size: NA; J: TRBJ2-1; DNA: TGTGCCAGCAGCGTAGGACAGGGGTACAATGAGCAGTTCTTC; CDR3: CASSVGQGYNEQFF
D: TRBD1; V: TRBV7-2; size: NA; J: TRBJ1-1; DNA: TGTGCCAGCAGCTTAATGGCAGGGGGCCCGAACACTGAAGCTTTCTTT; CDR3: CASSLMAGGPNTEAFF
D: TRBD2; V: TRBV28; size: NA; J: TRBJ2-2; DNA: TGTGCCAGCAGTGACGGGGGACTAGCGTCAACCGGGGAGCTGTTTTTT; CDR3: CASSDGGLASTGELFF
D: NA; V: TRBV7-8; size: once; J: TRBJ2-2; DNA: TGTGCCAGCAGCTTAACCCAGGGAGGCACCGGGGAGCTGTTTTTT; CDR3: CASSLTQGGTGELFF
D: NA; V: TRBV5-1; size: NA; J: TRBJ2-1; DNA: TGCGCCAGCAGCCAAGAAGGATCGACGGGTGGTGAGCAGTTCTTC; CDR3: CASSQEGSTGGEQFF
D: NA; V: TRBV28; size: NA; J: TRBJ1-5; DNA: TGTGCCAGCAGTTTATTAGGGGAGCCCCAGCATTTT; CDR3: CASSLLGEPQHF
D: TRBD2; V: TRBV6-1; size: NA; J: TRBJ2-3; DNA: TGTGCCAGCAGTGCAAGGGGGACTAGCGTTACAGATACGCAGTATTTT; CDR3: CASSARGTSVTDTQYF
D: NA; V: TRBV28; size: NA; J: TRBJ2-1; DNA: TGTGCCAGCACCTCCGGGGTTGGGCAGTTCTTC; CDR3: CASTSGVGQFF
D: NA; V: TRBV4-2; size: NA; J: TRBJ2-7; DNA: TGTGCCAGCAGCCGACAGAGCTCCTACGAGCAGTACTTC; CDR3: CASSRQSSYEQYF
D: NA; V: TRBV28; size: NA; J: TRBJ1-5; DNA: TGTGCCAGCAGAACCGAACTGGGGCGCAATCAGCCCCAGCATTTT; CDR3: CASRTELGRNQPQHF
D: NA; V: TRBV28; size: NA; J: TRBJ2-7; DNA: TGTGCCAGCAGTTTGGGGGGAAGCTCCTACGAGCAGTACTTC; CDR3: CASSLGGSSYEQYF
D: NA; V: TRBV6-1; size: once; J: TRBJ2-5; DNA: TGTGCCAGCAGTGAATTCCGAGAGACCCAGTACTTC; CDR3: CASSEFRETQYF
D: TRBD2; V: TRBV9; size: NA; J: TRBJ2-3; DNA: TGTGCCAGCAGCGCGGGGGCGGGAGGTGGGACAGATACGCAGTATTTT; CDR3: CASSAGAGGGTDTQYF